A single T cell receptor beta chain is shown here with its context. What it binds is unknown. The sample is drawn from a study of T cell responses to AZD1222 COVID-19 vaccine. The table came from immunoSEQ multiplex PCR; TCRdb's copy has only in-frame clones and leaves some out. The sample has some 96,000 clones, approximately 87% seen once. Study-wide findings and caveats: The peak T cell response came first, and repertoires were sampled only after it.

The specimen comprised peripheral blood, sampled on day 0 of MenACWY control vaccination. This receptor was obtained from an adult in good health.

The CDR3 reads CASSPRTEAFF. CDR3 sequence (DNA): TGTGCCAGCAGTCCCCGTACTGAAGCTTTCTTT. The V and J genes are TRBV6-2 or TRBV6-3 and TRBJ1-1, with D uncertain. Per germline, CDR1 MNHEY and CDR2 SVGEGT. The CDR3 runs to 11 residues. With 5 bases removed from V and 5 bases from J, the gap between germline ends came to 6 bases.